This T cell receptor beta chain comes out of a study of cytomegalovirus exposure and HLA in healthy donors. General study points: Being indistinguishable, some V segments were excluded, TRBV6-2 and TRBV6-3 among them. A further, later analysis showed that HLA-associated TCR beta chains (compared with equally common others) were more clonally expanded.

In the PCR, 60 Vbeta and 13 Jbeta primers were used. Original processing methods: About 9.9 million shared chains were among approximately 87 million unique TCR beta chains counted in a later analysis. Sequencing was performed with immunoSEQ multiplex PCR; in TCRdb, only in-frame clones are kept and a portion is missing. The DNA gave D and trimming, while V, J and clone size come from that table. The table includes approximately 220,000 clones, approximately 82% detected once. Note on this clone: The antigen is not known.

Germline-derived CDR1 and CDR2 are SGHRS and YFSETQ. V gave up 4 bases and J gave up 2 bases, with 16 bases separating them. The CDR3 covers 16 residues. The source is a man between 18 and 35 years old in good health and CMV-seronegative. The sequenced sample was PBMCs. The chain employs TRBV5-1 and TRBJ2-1, with TRBD2 as a possible D gene (6 bases). The DNA for the CDR3 is TGCGCCAGCAGCCCTAGCCCTCTAGCGCCCTACAATGAGCAGTTCTTC. Protein: CASSPSPLAPYNEQFF.